These 11 T cell receptor beta chains were all obtained from the same sample, sequenced in a study of identifying expanded T cells in peripheral blood. Sequencing used immunoSEQ multiplex PCR; TCRdb keeps in-frame clones, though not all of them. The sample contains roughly 100,000 clones, around 89% of which appear only once. The sequenced sample was blood. The receptors come from a person between 18 and 75 years old in good health.

The CDR3 loop is CASSPSPGEQYF. In DNA form, the CDR3 reads TGTGCCAGCAGCCCATCCCCCGGGGAGCAGTACTTC. This chain connects TRBV28 to TRBJ2-7; D gene uncertain. V lost 6 bases, J lost 7 bases, and 13 bases lay in between. The CDR3 length is 12 residues. Germline CDR1 is MDHEN and CDR2 is SYDVKM.

The V gene is TRBV7-2, the J gene TRBJ2-7; D remains unclear. The CDR3 totals 18 residues. Per germline, CDR1 SGHTA and CDR2 FQGNSA. The V end lost 1 base, the J end lost 0 bases, and 19 bases lay between the germline ends. In nucleotides, the CDR3 is TGTGCCAGCAGCTTAGTAACCCTAGGCCCACTCTCCTCCTACGAGCAGTACTTC. It codes for CASSLVTLGPLSSYEQYF.

The gene calls are TRBV5-1 and TRBJ2-3; maybe TRBD2 (6 bases). Per the germline V gene, CDR1 is SGHRS and CDR2 is YFSETQ. Trimming took off 4 bases at V and 5 bases at J, with 17 bases between the two ends. The CDR3 has 15 residues. CDR3 region: CASSLSLALGDTQYF. The CDR3 DNA follows: TGCGCCAGCAGCCTATCACTAGCTCTTGGAGATACGCAGTATTTT.

J is TRBJ2-3 and V is TRBV4-2; a weak D match, TRBD2 (6 bases). The V gene lost 3 bases and the J gene lost 4 bases, with 20 bases spanning the gap. CDR3 length: 17 amino acids. Germline loops: CDR1 LGHNA, CDR2 YNFKEQ. CDR3 sequence: CASSQGDGGGQADTQYF. The DNA of the CDR3 is TGTGCCAGCAGCCAGGGAGACGGGGGAGGCCAGGCAGATACGCAGTATTTT.

This chain links TRBV28 with TRBJ2-5, with 10 bases that match TRBD2. Germline values: CDR1 MDHEN, CDR2 SYDVKM. V lost 4 bases to trimming and J lost 9 bases; unmatched junction nucleotides: 11. The CDR3 is 15 residues long. CDR3 loop: CASSSPSGGWESQYF. CDR3 sequence (DNA): TGTGCCAGCAGTTCACCTAGCGGGGGCTGGGAATCCCAGTACTTC.

The chain uses TRBV15 and TRBJ2-2, with D possibly matching TRBD1 (6 bases). This CDR3 has 14 amino acids. Germline assignment: CDR1 LNHNV and CDR2 YYDKDF (reference sequence). Trimming stripped 6 bases from V and 4 bases from J, with 12 bases between. The CDR3 bases are TGTGCCACCAGGACCGGACAGTCCACCGGGGAGCTGTTTTTT. Translating it yields CATRTGQSTGELFF.

The V and J genes are TRBV13 and TRBJ1-4; D is unclear. The CDR3 is 15 residues long. V lost 0 bases and J 4 bases, leaving 9 bases between the germline ends. Germline CDR1 reads PRHDT; CDR2 reads FYEKMQ (reference sequence). CDR3 sequence reads: CASSLGMGLNEKLFF. The CDR3 nucleotides read TGTGCCAGCAGCTTAGGCATGGGCCTTAATGAAAAACTGTTTTTT.

The chain joins TRBV18 to TRBJ2-7; tentatively, D is TRBD2 (6 bases). V lost 1 base and J lost 3, with 19 bases in between. This CDR3 comprises 17 residues. CDR1 and CDR2 from the germline V gene are KGHSH and LQKENI. The CDR3 DNA reads TGTGCCAGCTCACCACTGGAGGGTGGAGGTCACCTCTACGAGCAGTACTTC. Protein sequence: CASSPLEGGGHLYEQYF.

V and J are TRBV5-4 and TRBJ2-7, with TRBD2 matching over 10 bases. The CDR3 totals 14 residues. Germline assignment: CDR1 SGHNT and CDR2 YYREEE (reference sequence). With 5 bases clipped from V and 2 bases from J, the junction kept 4 bases outside the gene matches. The CDR3 reads CASRDSGGPYEQYF. In DNA form, the CDR3 reads TGTGCCAGCAGGGATAGCGGGGGGCCCTACGAGCAGTACTTC.

This chain joins TRBV5-1 and TRBJ2-5, with 8 bases matching TRBD2. Per germline, CDR1 SGHRS and CDR2 YFSETQ. V trimming: 0 bases; J trimming: 5 bases; junction bases outside the gene matches: 9. The length of the CDR3 is 16 residues. CDR3 region: CASSLGGGGLLETQYF. The CDR3 nucleotides read TGCGCCAGCAGCTTGGGTGGCGGGGGGCTCTTGGAGACCCAGTACTTC. Full variable domain (remainder filled in from reference TRBV5-1 and TRBJ2-5): KAGVTQTPRYLIKTRGQQVTLSCSPISGHRSVSWYQQTPGQGLQFLFEYFSETQRNKGNFPGRFSGRQFSNSRSEMNVSTLELGDSALYLCASSLGGGGLLETQYFGPGTRLLVL.

The chain carries TRBV7-2 and TRBJ2-7; TRBD2 matches 9 bases. The CDR3 spans 16 residues. Germline V gene data show CDR1 as SGHTA and CDR2 as FQGNSA. Trimming removed 0 bases from V and 2 bases from J; junction bases left unmatched: 5. CDR3: CASSLAASGKTYEQYF. The CDR3 DNA reads as TGTGCCAGCAGCTTAGCGGCTAGCGGGAAGACCTACGAGCAGTACTTC. Looking up the rest from reference TRBV7-2 and TRBJ2-7 gives the full variable domain: GAGVSQSPSNKVTEKGKDVELRCDPISGHTALYWYRQSLGQGLEFLIYFQGNSAPDKSGLPSDRFSAERTGGSVSTLTIQRTQQEDSAVYLCASSLAASGKTYEQYFGPGTRLTVT.